A selection of T cell receptor beta chains follows, all from one sample in a study of blood T cell repertoires in COVID-19. Clones were read by immunoSEQ multiplex PCR, and TCRdb kept only the in-frame ones, dropping some. The sample includes 250,000 to 300,000 clones, about nine tenths of them seen just once. The sequencing sample was made of peripheral blood. The receptors come from a woman in her 30s with COVID-19, enrolled during active disease. Both conserved end residues are part of each CDR3. A D gene is named only where the DNA matches it firmly. The size field is filled for only some rows; it gives once, few, many or a size class.

d_call	j_call	v_call	clone_size	cdr3_aa	cdr3_nt
NA	TRBJ1-1	TRBV27	NA	CASSLKGAARGTFF	TGTGCCAGCAGTTTAAAAGGGGCAGCCAGGGGAACTTTCTTT
NA	TRBJ2-2	TRBV25-1	once	CASSPANTGELFF	TGTGCCAGCAGCCCAGCGAACACCGGGGAGCTGTTTTTT
TRBD1	TRBJ2-7	TRBV2	NA	CASSPQGQGTEQYF	TGTGCCAGCAGCCCGCAGGGACAGGGAACCGAGCAGTACTTC
NA	TRBJ1-1	TRBV6-5	NA	CASSPRGAPHTAFF	TGTGCCAGCAGTCCCAGGGGAGCACCACACACCGCTTTCTTT
TRBD1	TRBJ1-5	TRBV2	NA	CASSEPKGQGQPQHF	TGTGCCAGCAGTGAACCAAAGGGACAGGGTCAGCCCCAGCATTTT
TRBD1	TRBJ2-7	TRBV6-6	NA	CASRLGRTGVYEQYF	TGTGCCAGCAGGCTCGGTAGGACAGGGGTCTACGAGCAGTACTTC
TRBD2	TRBJ2-3	TRBV28	NA	CASRRRLAGITDTQYF	TGTGCCAGCAGGCGAAGACTAGCGGGAATCACAGATACGCAGTATTTT
NA	TRBJ1-2	TRBV3-1/TRBV3-2	NA	CASSQEAVPNYGYTF	TGTGCCAGCAGCCAAGAAGCGGTACCTAACTATGGCTACACCTTC
NA	TRBJ1-1	TRBV21-1	once	CASSKGGADTEAFF	TGTGCCAGCAGCAAGGGGGGGGCGGACACTGAAGCTTTCTTT
TRBD1	TRBJ1-1	TRBV7-9	NA	CASSTGTAEAFF	TGTGCCAGCAGCACAGGGACAGCTGAAGCTTTCTTT
NA	TRBJ1-2	TRBV15	few	CATSRQGSSYGYTF	TGTGCCACCAGCAGACAGGGTTCTTCCTATGGCTACACCTTC
NA	TRBJ2-6	TRBV18	NA	CASSPGGRPGANVLTF	TGTGCCAGCTCACCCGGGGGACGGCCTGGGGCCAACGTCCTGACTTTC
NA	TRBJ2-2	TRBV6-6	few	CASRLTANTGELFF	TGTGCCAGCAGATTGACAGCTAACACCGGGGAGCTGTTTTTT
NA	TRBJ2-7	TRBV5-3	NA	CARSFPRGYEQYF	TGTGCCAGAAGCTTTCCCAGAGGCTACGAGCAGTACTTC
TRBD1	TRBJ1-2	TRBV19	few	CASRPTGAYGYTF	TGTGCCAGTAGACCAACAGGGGCTTATGGCTACACCTTC
NA	TRBJ1-5	TRBV5-6	NA	CASSPQGSNQPQHF	TGTGCCAGCAGCCCACAGGGTAGCAATCAGCCCCAGCATTTT
TRBD1	TRBJ1-2	TRBV6-5	NA	CASRGTGLYGYTF	TGTGCCAGCAGGGGGACAGGACTATATGGCTACACCTTC
TRBD2	TRBJ2-7	TRBV7-2	NA	CASSLGVAGGKSEHEQYF	TGTGCCAGCAGCTTAGGCGTAGCGGGAGGGAAGAGCGAACACGAGCAGTACTTC
NA	TRBJ1-5	TRBV28	NA	CASSPWAGDSNQPQHF	TGTGCCAGCAGTCCCTGGGCGGGGGATAGCAATCAGCCCCAGCATTTT
NA	TRBJ2-3	TRBV6-5	NA	CASRNRQVEDTQYF	TGTGCCAGCCGAAACCGACAGGTGGAAGATACGCAGTATTTT
TRBD1	TRBJ2-5	TRBV9	once	CASSPGTGGQETQYF	TGTGCCAGCAGCCCTGGGACAGGGGGTCAAGAGACCCAGTACTTC
NA	TRBJ1-5	TRBV6-5	NA	CASSYGQGSQPQHF	TGTGCCAGCAGTTACGGGCAGGGAAGTCAGCCCCAGCATTTT
TRBD1	TRBJ2-5	TRBV4-1	NA	CASSQERLETGGQETQYF	TGCGCCAGCAGCCAAGAAAGGTTGGAGACAGGGGGTCAAGAGACCCAGTACTTC
NA	TRBJ2-1	TRBV27	NA	CASSYNGLNYNEQFF	TGTGCCAGCAGCTACAACGGACTGAACTACAATGAGCAGTTCTTC